This TCR beta chain originates from a study of blood T cell repertoires in COVID-19. The table came from immunoSEQ multiplex PCR; TCRdb's copy has only in-frame clones and leaves some out. The repertoire holds hundreds of thousands of clones, with around 90% as singletons. The CDR3 length is 15 residues. The trim removed 6 bases at V and 5 bases at J, leaving 9 bases unmatched. The germline V gene has CDR1 LGHNA and CDR2 YSLEER. The sample was PBMCs or T cells enriched from blood (not recorded which). The TCR comes from a woman between 45 and 65 years old who had recovered from COVID-19. The chain joins TRBV4-3 to TRBJ1-4, with 7 bases matching TRBD1. CDR3 amino acids: CASSSGRDRNEKLFF. The CDR3 nucleotides read TGCGCCAGCAGTTCCGGCCGGGACAGAAATGAAAAACTGTTTTTT.